This record concerns one T cell receptor (beta chain) sequence. The entry originates in a study of blood T cell repertoires in COVID-19. Method: immunoSEQ multiplex PCR; TCRdb's copy keeps in-frame clones and lacks some. The sample lists more than 90,000 clones, 87% occurring once. Trimming pared 1 base from V and 3 bases from J, leaving 9 bases between. The CDR3 has 15 amino acids. CDR1 LGHDT and CDR2 YNNKEL come from the germline V gene (reference sequence). The chain recombines TRBV3-1 (or the pseudogene TRBV3-2) with TRBJ2-2; possible D gene TRBD1, 5 bases. The sequenced sample was peripheral blood. The TCR comes from a human donor in a cohort sampled during active COVID-19. In DNA form, the CDR3 reads TGTGCCAGCAGCCAAGCACAGGCCCACACCGGGGAGCTGTTTTTT. Encoded protein: CASSQAQAHTGELFF.